This entry lists 21 T cell receptor beta chains sequenced from one sample in a study of blood T cell repertoires in COVID-19. Measured with immunoSEQ multiplex PCR; TCRdb has only the in-frame clones, and not every one. The sample has over 85,000 clones, around 84% seen once. The sequenced sample consisted of peripheral blood. These receptors all stem from a man aged 55 to 70 with acute or convalescent COVID-19.

This chain joins TRBV7-2 and TRBJ2-7; 11 bases line up with TRBD1. V lost 5 bases and J lost 2; bases outside the gene matches: 5. CDR1 is SGHTA and CDR2 is FQGNSA in the germline V gene. CDR3 length: 15 residues. In nucleotides, the CDR3 is TGTGCCAGCAGCACTCGGACAGGGGGCACCTACGAGCAGTACTTC. Amino acid sequence: CASSTRTGGTYEQYF.

This clone has just one count. V usage is TRBV2 and J usage is TRBJ2-7; the D gene is possibly TRBD2 (6 bases). Per the germline V gene, CDR1 is SNHLY and CDR2 is FYNNEI. CDR3 size: 16 residues. V was pared by 3 bases and J by 4 bases, with 19 bases between. CDR3 residues: CASSEGGKLSVYEQYV. DNA for the CDR3: TGTGCCAGCAGTGAGGGGGGAAAACTTAGCGTTTACGAGCAGTACGTC.

This chain links TRBV4-2 with TRBJ1-5; 10 bases agree with TRBD1. The CDR3 covers 18 residues. The germline gives CDR1 LGHNA, CDR2 YNFKEQ. With V trimmed by 1 base and J by 9 bases, 15 bases remained unmatched. The CDR3 bases are TGTGCCAGCAGCCAAGGGCTCCGGGACAGGGGTGCGGTGCGGCCCCAGCATTTT. The encoded protein is CASSQGLRDRGAVRPQHF.

This sequence joins TRBV14 and TRBJ2-3; 9 nucleotides line up with TRBD2. Germline V gene data show CDR1 as SGHDN and CDR2 as FVKESK. With 0 bases clipped from V and 2 bases from J, the junction kept 6 bases outside the gene matches. The CDR3 has 17 residues. In DNA, the CDR3 is TGTGCCAGCAGCCAAGAGAAGCGGGGGGCTCTCACAGATACGCAGTATTTT. Translated, it gives CASSQEKRGALTDTQYF.

This CDR3 is CASSVSGGPPNEQFF. The CDR3 region has the DNA TGTGCCAGCAGCGTTAGCGGGGGCCCCCCGAATGAGCAGTTCTTC. The chain carries TRBV11-2 and TRBJ2-1; TRBD2 matches at 9 bases. Germline V gene data show CDR1 as SGHAT and CDR2 as FQNNGV. There are 15 residues in the CDR3. Trimming removed 5 bases from V and 7 bases from J; junction bases left unmatched: 9.

The chain carries TRBV7-9 and TRBJ2-6; D is perhaps TRBD2 (6 bases). This CDR3 is 17 amino acids long. Per the germline V gene, CDR1 is SEHNR and CDR2 is FQNEAQ (reference sequence). V gave up 1 base and J gave up 2 bases, with 12 bases separating them. CDR3 DNA: TGTGCCAGCAGCTTAGTGGTCAGACTAGCTGGGGCCAACGTCCTGACTTTC. The encoded protein is CASSLVVRLAGANVLTF. Looking up the rest from reference TRBV7-9 and TRBJ2-6 gives the full variable domain: DTGVSQNPRHKITKRGQNVTFRCDPISEHNRLYWYRQTLGQGPEFLTYFQNEAQLEKSRLLSDRFSAERPKGSFSTLEIQRTEQGDSAMYLCASSLVVRLAGANVLTFGAGSRLTVL.

The V and J genes are TRBV7-2 and TRBJ1-6; tentative D call: TRBD1 (6 bases). V gave up 1 base and J gave up 7 bases, with 11 bases separating them. This CDR3 comprises 15 residues. The V gene's germline CDR1 is SGHTA and CDR2 FQGNSA. The CDR3 is CASSLGTGTNSPLHF. DNA of the CDR3: TGTGCCAGCAGCTTAGGTACAGGGACCAATTCACCCCTCCACTTT.

The genes are TRBV6-5 and TRBJ2-1, with 10 bases aligning to TRBD2. Germline V lookup: CDR1 MNHEY, CDR2 SVGAGI. Unmatched junction bases numbered 8, after V lost 7 bases and J lost 8 bases. This CDR3 is 14 amino acids long. DNA for the CDR3: TGTGCCAGCACCTCCGAGCGGGGGGGCTATGAGCAGTTCTTC. Translated: CASTSERGGYEQFF.

The chain recombines TRBV4-3 with TRBJ1-1; D possibly corresponds to TRBD1 (5 bases). CDR1 is LGHNA, CDR2 YSLEER, per germline. V dropped 0 bases and J dropped 10 bases, with 12 bases sitting between them. CDR3 length equals 13 residues. The CDR3 spells CASSQDRGSRAFF. In nucleotides, the CDR3 is TGCGCCAGCAGCCAAGATCGGGGGAGTAGAGCTTTCTTT.

This chain joins TRBV5-5 and TRBJ2-7, with a weak D call TRBD2 (5 bases). The V gene lost 5 bases and the J gene lost 2 bases, with 17 bases spanning the gap. Germline-derived CDR1 and CDR2 are SGHKS and YYEKEE (reference sequence). This CDR3 is 15 amino acids long. The CDR3 loop is CASSWATGIPYEQYV. DNA of the CDR3: TGTGCCAGCAGTTGGGCTACCGGGATCCCCTACGAGCAGTACGTC.

This rearrangement joins TRBV7-9 to TRBJ2-7, with D possibly TRBD2 on 7 matching bases. Trimming shortened V by 2 bases and J by 5 bases, and 16 bases separated the two germline ends. CDR1 SEHNR and CDR2 FQNEAQ come from the germline V gene (reference sequence). CDR3 length: 15 amino acids. The CDR3 DNA sequence: TGTGCCAGCAGCTTAAGGTTGACGGGGGGCCACGAGCAGTACTTC. Translated, it gives CASSLRLTGGHEQYF.

The chain employs TRBV7-9 and TRBJ1-1; tentatively, D is TRBD1 (5 bases). Germline V CDR1 and CDR2: SEHNR, FQNEAQ (reference sequence). The CDR3 has 15 residues. Deletions cut 3 bases from V and 0 bases from J, with 11 bases between. The CDR3 DNA reads as TGTGCCAGCAGCTTTTCGTGGGGCTTGAACACTGAAGCTTTCTTT. Translation gives CASSFSWGLNTEAFF.

The chain combines TRBV28 with TRBJ1-5; the match to TRBD1 covers 8 bases. The trim removed 6 bases at V and 3 bases at J, leaving 10 bases unmatched. The CDR3 length is 16 residues. Germline V gene sequence: CDR1 MDHEN, CDR2 SYDVKM. CDR3 amino acids: CASSPGGANPNQPQHF. CDR3 sequence (DNA): TGTGCCAGCAGCCCAGGGGGCGCTAATCCCAATCAGCCCCAGCATTTT.

This chain connects TRBV19 to TRBJ2-5; 7 bases match TRBD2. The germline V gene encodes CDR1 LNHDA and CDR2 SQIVND (reference sequence). Trimming at V came to 4 bases and at J to 1 base, leaving 0 bases not matched to a gene. The CDR3 extends over 13 amino acids. CDR3 loop: CASSRTSQETQYF. As DNA, the CDR3 is TGTGCCAGTAGTAGGACTAGCCAAGAGACCCAGTACTTC. Drawing the rest from reference TRBV19 and TRBJ2-5, the complete variable domain is DGGITQSPKYLFRKEGQNVTLSCEQNLNHDAMYWYRQDPGQGLRLIYYSQIVNDFQKGDIAEGYSVSREKKESFPLTVTSAQKNPTAFYLCASSRTSQETQYFGPGTRLLVL.

This chain uses TRBV6-6 with TRBJ1-3, with TRBD1 matching 8 bases. J gave up 4 bases and V 6 bases, and 2 bases lay outside the gene matches. Germline-derived CDR1 and CDR2 are MNHNY and SVGAGI (reference sequence). This CDR3 has 13 amino acids. The CDR3 DNA reads TGTGCCAGCAGGACAGGGGAAGGAAACACCATATATTTT. Its translation: CASRTGEGNTIYF.

The CDR3: CASSNIPGQGSQPQHF. CDR3 bases: TGTGCCAGTAGTAACATACCGGGACAGGGGAGTCAGCCCCAGCATTTT. The chain joins TRBV19 to TRBJ1-5, with 10 bases matching TRBD1. CDR1 and CDR2 (germline): LNHDA, SQIVND (reference sequence). This CDR3 region has 16 residues. With 4 bases clipped from V and 6 bases from J, the junction kept 9 bases outside the gene matches. The full variable domain, its missing parts supplied by reference TRBV19 and TRBJ1-5, is DGGITQSPKYLFRKEGQNVTLSCEQNLNHDAMYWYRQDPGQGLRLIYYSQIVNDFQKGDIAEGYSVSREKKESFPLTVTSAQKNPTAFYLCASSNIPGQGSQPQHFGDGTRLSIL.

This clone has only one observation. The CDR3 is CASSLRGQGSSPLHF. In DNA form, the CDR3 reads TGCGCCAGCAGCTTGAGGGGACAGGGAAGTTCACCCCTCCACTTT. This chain connects TRBV5-1 to TRBJ1-6; TRBD1 matches at 9 bases. CDR1 is SGHRS and CDR2 is YFSETQ in the germline V gene. V lost 1 base and J lost 9; bases outside the gene matches: 5. The length of the CDR3 is 15 residues.

V and J are TRBV28 and TRBJ2-3; D call uncertain. Germline V lookup: CDR1 MDHEN, CDR2 SYDVKM. The CDR3 covers 12 residues. V was shortened by 4 bases and J by 4 bases, with 6 bases between the two germline ends. Here the CDR3 reads CASSSGSDTQYF. The CDR3 DNA reads as TGTGCCAGCAGTTCAGGCTCAGATACGCAGTATTTT.

Only one count was recorded for this clone. J is TRBJ2-3 and V is TRBV7-2; 11 nucleotides line up with TRBD2. This CDR3 is built from 17 residues. With 2 bases clipped from V and 0 bases from J, the junction kept 4 bases outside the gene matches. Germline CDR1 and CDR2: SGHTA and FQGNSA. This CDR3 is CASSLTSGGRSTDTQYF. The CDR3 coding sequence is TGTGCCAGCAGCTTAACTAGCGGGGGAAGAAGCACAGATACGCAGTATTTT. The variable domain in full, completed from reference TRBV7-2 and TRBJ2-3, reads GAGVSQSPSNKVTEKGKDVELRCDPISGHTALYWYRQSLGQGLEFLIYFQGNSAPDKSGLPSDRFSAERTGGSVSTLTIQRTQQEDSAVYLCASSLTSGGRSTDTQYFGPGTRLTVL.

The CDR3 loop is CAISELLSSPLHF. CDR3 bases: TGTGCCATCAGTGAGTTACTGAGTTCACCCCTCCACTTT. The chain joins TRBV10-3 to TRBJ1-6; no reliable D call. Germline V gene sequence: CDR1 ENHRY, CDR2 SYGVKD. Between the trimmed V and J ends, which lost 1 base and 9 bases, there was a span of 7 bases. The CDR3 runs to 13 residues.

The chain recombines TRBV6-5 with TRBJ1-1; D not resolved. V dropped 0 bases and J dropped 1 base, with 6 bases sitting between them. The CDR3 covers 14 residues. CDR1 is MNHEY and CDR2 is SVGAGI in the germline V gene. The CDR3 nucleotides read TGTGCCAGCAGTTACTCAGGGAGGAACACTGAAGCTTTCTTT. Translation gives CASSYSGRNTEAFF.